The sequence of this TCR beta chain was determined in a study of T cells in Graves' hyperthyroidism and ophthalmopathy. The TCR beta CDR3 regions underwent amplification using RNA transcripts as the source. An initial round of RT-PCR targeting the TCR CDR3 relied on the HTBI primer set. TCRdb re-called the multiplex PCR reads with MiXCR, one entry per CDR3 protein. The profile shows fewer than 400,000 distinct CDR3 sequences, around an eighth of them singletons. CDR1 is KGHSH and CDR2 is LQKENI in the germline V gene. The CDR3 spans 17 residues. Diagnosis relied on clinical symptoms, serum thyroxine and TRAb, thyroid ultrasound and orbital computed tomography. On this clonotype itself: Its antigen is undetermined. A much bigger clone sits one base away, suggesting this may be a read error.

General study results and limits: Most expanded thyroid clonotypes above 0.001 also appeared in blood.

Sequenced: blood. The chain is built from TRBV18 and TRBJ2-5, with 13 bases lining up with TRBD2. This sequence was found in a man between 45 and 60 years old with Graves' ophthalmopathy. CDR3 sequence (DNA): TGTGCCAGCCCACCACCGCCCGGACTAGCGGGAGCGGGGACCCAGTACTTC. Protein product: CASPPPPGLAGAGTQYF.